One sample yielded the 19 T cell receptor beta chains listed below, sequenced in a study of ipilimumab plus nivolumab after autologous stem cell transplantation. The assay was immunoSEQ multiplex PCR, and TCRdb's table has in-frame clones only and misses some. The sample shows 77,000 or so clones, nearly 85% of them seen only once. The source was PBMCs, collected in a trial of ipilimumab plus nivolumab as post-transplant consolidation. The receptors were gathered from a male donor with diffuse large B-cell lymphoma.

The chain combines TRBV5-1 with TRBJ1-2; no definite D call. Germline V gives CDR1 SGHRS, CDR2 YFSETQ. This CDR3 is 14 amino acids long. V was cut by 3 bases and J by 8 bases, with 17 bases left in between. CDR3 bases: TGCGCCAGCAGCTCCCAGGATCCTGGCGGGGGCTACACCTTC. Translating it yields CASSSQDPGGGYTF.

The chain uses TRBV7-9 and TRBJ1-1, with D possibly TRBD1 on 6 matching bases. The V gene lost 8 bases and the J gene lost 0 bases, with 13 bases spanning the gap. CDR1 SEHNR and CDR2 FQNEAQ come from the germline V gene (reference sequence). This CDR3 has 14 residues. This chain's CDR3 is CASSRGQLNTEAFF. CDR3 DNA: TGTGCCAGCTCCCGGGGGCAGTTGAACACTGAAGCTTTCTTT.

The J gene is TRBJ2-7, the V gene TRBV7-2, with D possibly TRBD2 on 6 matching bases. Germline V CDR1 and CDR2: SGHTA, FQGNSA. V was pared by 3 bases and J by 3 bases, with 21 bases between. The CDR3 spans 17 residues. CDR3 loop: CASSFQRGGSGGYEQYF. The CDR3 DNA reads TGTGCCAGCAGCTTTCAGAGGGGAGGCTCAGGCGGCTACGAGCAGTACTTC. The variable domain in full, completed from reference TRBV7-2 and TRBJ2-7, reads GAGVSQSPSNKVTEKGKDVELRCDPISGHTALYWYRQSLGQGLEFLIYFQGNSAPDKSGLPSDRFSAERTGGSVSTLTIQRTQQEDSAVYLCASSFQRGGSGGYEQYFGPGTRLTVT.

The CDR3 DNA reads TGTGCCAGCAGTAGGACTGGGGACAGACCTTTTTACGAGCAGTACTTC. This translates into CASSRTGDRPFYEQYF. The chain has TRBV11-2 and TRBJ2-7; 7 bases align to TRBD1. From germline, CDR1 is SGHAT and CDR2 FQNNGV. This CDR3 comprises 16 residues. V lost 6 bases, J lost 4 bases, and 15 bases stayed unmatched. Full variable domain (missing parts from reference TRBV11-2 and TRBJ2-7): EAGVAQSPRYKIIEKRQSVAFWCNPISGHATLYWYQQILGQGPKLLIQFQNNGVVDDSQLPKDRFSAERLKGVDSTLKIQPAKLEDSAVYLCASSRTGDRPFYEQYFGPGTRLTVT.

The CDR3 spells CASSQEGGETQYF. Written as DNA, the CDR3 is TGTGCCAGCAGCCAAGAGGGAGGGGAGACCCAGTACTTC. The chain carries TRBV4-2 and TRBJ2-5; 7 nucleotides match TRBD2. Trimming took 0 bases from V and 5 from J; bases not matched to a gene: 0. The CDR3 totals 13 residues. Germline V gene lookup returns CDR1 LGHNA and CDR2 YNFKEQ.

The rearrangement joins TRBV5-5 to TRBJ2-7; 15 bases agree with TRBD2. The V gene's germline CDR1 is SGHKS and CDR2 YYEKEE (reference sequence). With V trimmed by 4 bases and J by 2 bases, 13 bases remained unmatched. The CDR3 sequence is 19 residues long. The CDR3 here is CASSRSPGLAGGITYEQYF. The CDR3 nucleotides are TGTGCCAGCAGCCGTTCACCGGGACTAGCGGGGGGCATCACCTACGAGCAGTACTTC.

Only a few counts were recorded for this clone. V usage is TRBV11-3 and J usage is TRBJ1-3; tentatively, D is TRBD1 (5 bases). Germline V gene lookup returns CDR1 SGHNT and CDR2 YENEEA. The length of the CDR3 is 13 residues. V lost 2 bases, J lost 8 bases, and 10 bases lay in between. The CDR3 loop is CASSLSGGDTIYF. In nucleotides, the CDR3 is TGTGCCAGCAGCTTATCGGGGGGAGACACCATATATTTT.

The CDR3 region is CASGRGNSNQPQHF. Written as DNA, the CDR3 is TGTGCCAGCGGCAGGGGGAATAGCAATCAGCCCCAGCATTTT. V gene TRBV19 combines with J gene TRBJ1-5; TRBD1 aligns across 7 bases. V was clipped by 9 bases and J by 0 bases; unmatched bases: 5. Germline V gives CDR1 LNHDA, CDR2 SQIVND (reference sequence). The CDR3 is 14 residues long.

The chain employs TRBV7-3 and TRBJ2-2; TRBD1 agrees at 9 bases. Trimming at V came to 8 bases and at J to 0 bases, leaving 4 bases not matched to a gene. The germline CDR1 and CDR2 sequences are SGHTA and FQGTGA. This CDR3 contains 15 residues. CDR3 in amino acids: CASGRDRANTGELFF. The CDR3 DNA follows: TGTGCCAGCGGCCGGGACAGGGCGAACACCGGGGAGCTGTTTTTT.

In its sample, this clone was seen once. The chain employs TRBV9 and TRBJ2-3; D unclear. The CDR3 totals 14 residues. The ends were cut back, 4 bases at V and 6 bases at J, with 15 bases in the middle. Germline V lookup: CDR1 SGDLS, CDR2 YYNGEE. As DNA, the CDR3 is TGTGCCAGCAGCCCCTCTAACCCGCGGGATACGCAGTATTTT. Translated, it gives CASSPSNPRDTQYF.

The genes are TRBV21-1 and TRBJ1-2; the table's D call, TRBD1, has no DNA check behind it. TRBV21-1 is marked as a pseudogene. The CDR3 consists of 15 residues. The CDR3 coding sequence is TGTGCCAGACTAGGACAGGCTCTAGCTAACTATGGCTACACCTTC. This codes for CARLGQALANYGYTF.

The genes are TRBV6-6 and TRBJ1-2, with unresolved D. V was pared by 6 bases and J by 3 bases, with 11 bases between. The CDR3 runs 13 residues. Germline CDR1 MNHNY, CDR2 SVGAGI (reference sequence). CDR3 nucleotides: TGTGCCAGCAGCTGGGGATACGACTATGGCTACACCTTC. This encodes CASSWGYDYGYTF.

The J gene is TRBJ2-3, the V gene TRBV7-2, with 8 bases identical to TRBD2. The V gene end was trimmed by 5 bases and the J gene end by 2 bases; junction bases not matched to a gene: 9. Germline CDR1 reads SGHTA; CDR2 reads FQGNSA. The CDR3 totals 16 residues. The CDR3 region has the DNA TGTGCCAGCAGCGCCGGGGCAGCGGGGGCCACAGATACGCAGTATTTT. It specifies CASSAGAAGATDTQYF.

The V and J genes are TRBV2 and TRBJ2-4, with D possibly being TRBD1 (5 bases). Germline V gene lookup returns CDR1 SNHLY and CDR2 FYNNEI. The V end was cut by 6 bases, the J end by 8 bases, with 17 bases between. There are 14 residues in the CDR3. The CDR3 sequence: CASSVAGLGDIQYF. The CDR3 DNA follows: TGTGCCAGCAGCGTAGCCGGGCTAGGGGACATTCAGTACTTC. Complete variable domain (other parts from reference TRBV2 and TRBJ2-4): EPEVTQTPSHQVTQMGQEVILRCVPISNHLYFYWYRQILGQKVEFLVSFYNNEISEKSEIFDDQFSVERPDGSNFTLKIRSTKLEDSAMYFCASSVAGLGDIQYFGAGTRLSVL.

The chain carries TRBV6-6 and TRBJ1-4; D possibly corresponds to TRBD1 (5 bases). This CDR3 region has 16 residues. In germline, CDR1 is MNHNY, CDR2 SVGAGI (reference sequence). V dropped 0 bases and J dropped 4 bases, with 12 bases sitting between them. In DNA, the CDR3 is TGTGCCAGCAGTTACTCGGCGGTCAGGGATAATGAAAAACTGTTTTTT. Translated: CASSYSAVRDNEKLFF.

The V gene is TRBV28, the J gene TRBJ1-5; no definite D call. CDR3 length equals 13 residues. With 6 bases removed from V and 2 bases from J, the gap between germline ends came to 8 bases. CDR1 and CDR2 from the germline V gene are MDHEN and SYDVKM. For the CDR3, the DNA is TGTGCCAGCAGCTCCGACGGCAATCAGCCCCAGCATTTT. This translates into CASSSDGNQPQHF.

The chain uses TRBV5-6 and TRBJ1-2; D unclear. The CDR3 spans 14 residues. CDR1 and CDR2 from the germline V gene are SGHDT and YYEEEE. V was trimmed by 6 bases and J by 8 bases, leaving 20 bases between them. The chain's CDR3 is CASTRLAGYGGYTF. CDR3 DNA sequence: TGTGCCAGCACCCGACTGGCGGGGTATGGGGGCTACACCTTC.

This chain links TRBV14 with TRBJ1-2, with TRBD1 as a possible D gene (6 bases). CDR3 length equals 17 residues. V was trimmed by 0 bases and J by 4 bases, leaving 18 bases between them. The germline CDR1 and CDR2 sequences are SGHDN and FVKESK. CDR3 bases: TGTGCCAGCAGCCAAGATAGGTGGGGACAAGGGGTCTATGGCTACACCTTC. It is translated as CASSQDRWGQGVYGYTF.

The chain carries TRBV28 and TRBJ2-1; TRBD1 agrees at 8 bases. This CDR3 has 15 amino acids. Per germline, CDR1 MDHEN and CDR2 SYDVKM. V dropped 6 bases and J dropped 4; count of bases not matched to a gene: 8. The CDR3 spells CASSRSGGRYNEQFF. CDR3 DNA: TGTGCCAGCAGCCGATCAGGGGGCAGATACAATGAGCAGTTCTTC.